The TCR beta chain under discussion was sequenced for a study of T cells in Graves' hyperthyroidism and ophthalmopathy. Study at large: Prior to any treatment, at the point of initial diagnosis, peripheral blood was collected.

Absence of ophthalmopathy progression within 18 months defined stable Graves' hyperthyroidism. The CDR3 regions of TCR beta were amplified from RNA transcripts. TCR CDR3 underwent first-round RT-PCR with the HTBI primer set. TCRdb reprocessed the multiplex PCR reads via MiXCR and lists one record per CDR3 protein. This sample has hundreds of thousands of distinct CDR3 sequences, with over 15% found just once. This clonotype came up a few times. Trimming removed 1 base from V and 5 bases from J, with 8 bases in between. The length of the CDR3 is 14 residues. From germline, CDR1 is SGHTA and CDR2 FQGNSA.

The receptor was isolated from a woman younger than 30 with Graves' hyperthyroidism. The chain uses TRBV7-2 and TRBJ2-2, with D tentatively TRBD2 (5 bases). Sequenced: blood. The CDR3 nucleotides read TGTGCCAGCAGCTTAGTCCGGGAAACCGGGGAGCTGTTTTTT. Its protein is CASSLVRETGELFF.